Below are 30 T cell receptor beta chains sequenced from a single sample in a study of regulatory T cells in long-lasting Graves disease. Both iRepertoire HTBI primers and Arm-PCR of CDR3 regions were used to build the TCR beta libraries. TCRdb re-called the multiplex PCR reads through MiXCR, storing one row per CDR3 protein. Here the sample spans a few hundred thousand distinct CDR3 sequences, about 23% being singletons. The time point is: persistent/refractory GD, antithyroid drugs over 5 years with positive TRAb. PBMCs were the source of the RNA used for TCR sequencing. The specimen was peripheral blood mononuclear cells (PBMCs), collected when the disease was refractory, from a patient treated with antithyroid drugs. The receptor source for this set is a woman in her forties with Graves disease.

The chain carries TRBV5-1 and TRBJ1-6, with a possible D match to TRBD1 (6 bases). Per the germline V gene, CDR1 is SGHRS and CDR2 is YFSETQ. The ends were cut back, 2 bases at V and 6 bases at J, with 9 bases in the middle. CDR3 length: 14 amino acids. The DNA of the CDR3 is TGCGCCAGCAGCTTCGGGACAAGTAATTCACCCCTCCACTTT. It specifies CASSFGTSNSPLHF.

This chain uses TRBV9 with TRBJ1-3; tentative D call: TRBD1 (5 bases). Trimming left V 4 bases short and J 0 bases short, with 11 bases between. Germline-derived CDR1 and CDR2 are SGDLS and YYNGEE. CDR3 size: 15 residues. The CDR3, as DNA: TGTGCCAGCAGCACTCTTGACAGCTCTGGAAACACCATATATTTT. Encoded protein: CASSTLDSSGNTIYF.

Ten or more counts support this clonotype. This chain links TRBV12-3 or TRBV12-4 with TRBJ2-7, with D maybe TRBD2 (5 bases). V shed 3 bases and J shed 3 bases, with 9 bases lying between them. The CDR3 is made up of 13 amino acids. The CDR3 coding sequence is TGTGCCAGCAGTTTTGCGGGCGGCTACGAGCAGTACTTC. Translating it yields CASSFAGGYEQYF.

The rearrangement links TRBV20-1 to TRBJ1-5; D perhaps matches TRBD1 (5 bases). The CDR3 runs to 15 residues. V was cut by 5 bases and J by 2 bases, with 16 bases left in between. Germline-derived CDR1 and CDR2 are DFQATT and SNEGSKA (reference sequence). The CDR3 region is CSAQRGSQGNQPQHF. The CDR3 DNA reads TGCAGTGCTCAACGGGGGAGTCAGGGCAATCAGCCCCAGCATTTT.

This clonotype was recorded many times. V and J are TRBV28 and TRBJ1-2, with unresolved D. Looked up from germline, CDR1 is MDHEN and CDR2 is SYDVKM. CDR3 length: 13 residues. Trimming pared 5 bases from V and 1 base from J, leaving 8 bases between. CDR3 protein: CASSIPDNYGYTF. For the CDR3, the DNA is TGTGCCAGCAGTATCCCTGATAACTATGGCTACACCTTC.

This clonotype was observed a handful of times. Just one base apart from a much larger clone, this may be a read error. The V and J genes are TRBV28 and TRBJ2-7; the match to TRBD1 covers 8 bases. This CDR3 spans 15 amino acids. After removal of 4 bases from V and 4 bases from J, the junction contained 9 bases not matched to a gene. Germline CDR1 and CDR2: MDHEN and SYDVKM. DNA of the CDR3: TGTGCCAGCAGTTCTCCGGGACAGGTAAAATACGAGCAGTACTTC. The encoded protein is CASSSPGQVKYEQYF.

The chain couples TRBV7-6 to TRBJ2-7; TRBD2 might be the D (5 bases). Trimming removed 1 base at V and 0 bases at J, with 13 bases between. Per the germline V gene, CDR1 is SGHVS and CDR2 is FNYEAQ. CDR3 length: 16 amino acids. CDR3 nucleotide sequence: TGTGCCAGCAGCTTAGAGGCGGGCGGTAACTCCTACGAGCAGTACTTC. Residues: CASSLEAGGNSYEQYF. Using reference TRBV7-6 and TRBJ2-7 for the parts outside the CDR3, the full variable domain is GAGVSQSPRYKVTKRGQDVALRCDPISGHVSLYWYRQALGQGPEFLTYFNYEAQQDKSGLPNDRFSAERPEGSISTLTIQRTEQRDSAMYRCASSLEAGGNSYEQYFGPGTRLTVT.

The CDR3 nucleotides are TGCAGTGCCAAGACTAGCGAACGCTTCGATTACCAAGAGACCCAGTACTTC. This gives the protein CSAKTSERFDYQETQYF. This chain uses TRBV20-1 with TRBJ2-5; 8 bases are shared with TRBD2. Looked up from germline, CDR1 is DFQATT and CDR2 is SNEGSKA (reference sequence). CDR3 length equals 17 residues. V shed 6 bases and J 0 bases; nucleotides not matched to a gene: 15.

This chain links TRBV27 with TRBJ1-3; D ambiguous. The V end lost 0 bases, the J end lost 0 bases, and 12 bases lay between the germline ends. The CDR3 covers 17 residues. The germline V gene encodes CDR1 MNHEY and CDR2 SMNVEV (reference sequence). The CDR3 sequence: CASSLSKDLSSGNTIYF. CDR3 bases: TGTGCCAGCAGTTTATCGAAGGACCTTAGCTCTGGAAACACCATATATTTT.

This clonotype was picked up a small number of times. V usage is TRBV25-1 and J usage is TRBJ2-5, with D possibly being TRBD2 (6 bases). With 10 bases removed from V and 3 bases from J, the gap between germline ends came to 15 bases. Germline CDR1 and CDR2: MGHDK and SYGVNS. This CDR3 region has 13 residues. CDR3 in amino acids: CAIEGGWKETQYF. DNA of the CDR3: TGTGCCATCGAGGGAGGCTGGAAAGAGACCCAGTACTTC.

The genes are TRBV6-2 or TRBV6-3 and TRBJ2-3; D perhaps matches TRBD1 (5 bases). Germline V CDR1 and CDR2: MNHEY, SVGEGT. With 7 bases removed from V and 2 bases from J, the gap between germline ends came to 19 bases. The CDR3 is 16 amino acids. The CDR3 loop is CASIPVGPNPTDTQYF. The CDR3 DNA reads TGTGCCAGCATCCCCGTGGGGCCGAACCCCACAGATACGCAGTATTTT.

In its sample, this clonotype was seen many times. Here the CDR3 reads CASSLQGPNYGYTF. The CDR3 DNA is TGCGCCAGCAGCTTGCAGGGGCCCAACTATGGCTACACCTTC. The chain couples TRBV5-1 to TRBJ1-2; D may be TRBD1 (6 bases). Germline V CDR1 and CDR2: SGHRS, YFSETQ. Trimming took off 1 base at V and 2 bases at J, with 9 bases between the two ends. This CDR3 comprises 14 residues.

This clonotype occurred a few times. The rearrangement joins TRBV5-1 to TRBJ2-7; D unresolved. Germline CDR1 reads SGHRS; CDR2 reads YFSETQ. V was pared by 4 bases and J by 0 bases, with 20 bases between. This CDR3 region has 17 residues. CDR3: CASSLPDSRKFSYEQYF. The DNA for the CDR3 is TGCGCCAGCAGCCTTCCCGACTCGCGGAAGTTCTCCTACGAGCAGTACTTC.

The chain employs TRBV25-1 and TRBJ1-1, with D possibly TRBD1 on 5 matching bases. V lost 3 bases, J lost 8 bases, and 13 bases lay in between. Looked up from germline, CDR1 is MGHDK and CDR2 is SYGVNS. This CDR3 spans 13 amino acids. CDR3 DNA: TGTGCCAGCAGTGACTGGGGGGGTCTGGAAGCTTTCTTT. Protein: CASSDWGGLEAFF.

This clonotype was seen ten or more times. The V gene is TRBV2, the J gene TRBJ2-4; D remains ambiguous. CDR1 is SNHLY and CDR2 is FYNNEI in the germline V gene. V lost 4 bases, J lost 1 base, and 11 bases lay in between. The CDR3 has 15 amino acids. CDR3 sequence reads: CASSVDPNAKNIQYF. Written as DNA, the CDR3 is TGTGCCAGCAGTGTTGACCCAAACGCCAAAAACATTCAGTACTTC.

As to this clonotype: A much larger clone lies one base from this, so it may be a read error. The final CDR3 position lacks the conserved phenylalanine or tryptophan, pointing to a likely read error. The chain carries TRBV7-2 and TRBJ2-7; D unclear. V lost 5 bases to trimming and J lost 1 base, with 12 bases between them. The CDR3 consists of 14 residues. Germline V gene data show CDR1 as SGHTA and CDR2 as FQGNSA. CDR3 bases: TGTGCCAGCAGCCCACCTGGACGGTCCTACGAGCAGTACTCC. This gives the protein CASSPPGRSYEQYS.

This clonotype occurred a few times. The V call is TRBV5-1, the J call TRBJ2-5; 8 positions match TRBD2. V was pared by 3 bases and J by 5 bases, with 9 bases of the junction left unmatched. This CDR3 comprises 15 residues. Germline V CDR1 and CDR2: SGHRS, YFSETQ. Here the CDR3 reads CASSSRAGVGETQYF. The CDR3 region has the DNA TGCGCCAGCAGCTCAAGAGCGGGAGTGGGCGAGACCCAGTACTTC.

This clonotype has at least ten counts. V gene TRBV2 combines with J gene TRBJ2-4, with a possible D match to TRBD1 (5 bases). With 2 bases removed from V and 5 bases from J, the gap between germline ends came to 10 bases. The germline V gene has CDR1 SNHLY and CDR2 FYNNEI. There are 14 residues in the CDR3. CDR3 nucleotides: TGTGCCAGCAGTGAACAGGGATTGGAAAACATTCAGTACTTC. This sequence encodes CASSEQGLENIQYF.

The CDR3 sequence is CSVRNSYEQYF. CDR3 DNA sequence: TGCAGTGTTCGAAACTCCTACGAGCAGTACTTC. V gene TRBV20-1 combines with J gene TRBJ2-7; D not resolved. V lost 7 bases, J lost 0 bases, and 7 bases lay in between. The CDR3 has 11 residues. Per the germline V gene, CDR1 is DFQATT and CDR2 is SNEGSKA (reference sequence).

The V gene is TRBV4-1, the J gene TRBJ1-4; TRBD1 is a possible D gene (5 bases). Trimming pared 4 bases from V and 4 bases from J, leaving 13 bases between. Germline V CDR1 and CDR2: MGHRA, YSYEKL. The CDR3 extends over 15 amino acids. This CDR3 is CASSLSGTYNEKLFF. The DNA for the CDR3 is TGCGCCAGCAGCCTTTCCGGGACGTATAATGAAAAACTGTTTTTT.

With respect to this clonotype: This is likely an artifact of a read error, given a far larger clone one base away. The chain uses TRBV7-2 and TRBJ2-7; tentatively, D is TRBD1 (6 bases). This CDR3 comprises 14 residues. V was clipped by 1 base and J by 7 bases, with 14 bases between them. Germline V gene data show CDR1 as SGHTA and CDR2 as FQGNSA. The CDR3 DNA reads TGTGCCAGCAGCTTAGGGGCAGGGGCTAAGGAGCAGTACTTC. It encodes CASSLGAGAKEQYF.

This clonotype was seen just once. For the CDR3, the DNA is TGCAGTGCTCTTGCTCCTTTCGGGGCCTACGAGCAGTACTTC. Amino acids: CSALAPFGAYEQYF. The chain recombines TRBV20-1 with TRBJ2-7, with TRBD2 as a possible D gene (5 bases). The V and J ends lost 5 bases and 2 bases respectively, with 16 bases between them. CDR3 length: 14 amino acids. From germline, CDR1 is DFQATT and CDR2 SNEGSKA (reference sequence).

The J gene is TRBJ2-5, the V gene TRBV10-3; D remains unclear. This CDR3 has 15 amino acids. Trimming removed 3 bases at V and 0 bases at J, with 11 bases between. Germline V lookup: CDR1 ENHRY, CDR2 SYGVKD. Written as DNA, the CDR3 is TGTGCCATCAGTGACCCCCTTATAAACCAAGAGACCCAGTACTTC. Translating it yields CAISDPLINQETQYF.

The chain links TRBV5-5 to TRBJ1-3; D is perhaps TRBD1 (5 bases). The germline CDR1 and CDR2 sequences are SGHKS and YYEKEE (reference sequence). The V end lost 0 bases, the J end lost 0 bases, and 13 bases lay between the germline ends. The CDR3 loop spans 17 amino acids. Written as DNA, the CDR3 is TGTGCCAGCAGCTTGGGGGGCCGGCCGAGCTCTGGAAACACCATATATTTT. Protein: CASSLGGRPSSGNTIYF.

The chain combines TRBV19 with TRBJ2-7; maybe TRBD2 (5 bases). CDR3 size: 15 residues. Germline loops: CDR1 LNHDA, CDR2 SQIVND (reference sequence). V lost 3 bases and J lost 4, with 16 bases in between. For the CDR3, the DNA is TGTGCCAGTAGTATCCAGCGAGGGATAGGATACGAGCAGTACTTC. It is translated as CASSIQRGIGYEQYF. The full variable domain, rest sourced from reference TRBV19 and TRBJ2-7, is DGGITQSPKYLFRKEGQNVTLSCEQNLNHDAMYWYRQDPGQGLRLIYYSQIVNDFQKGDIAEGYSVSREKKESFPLTVTSAQKNPTAFYLCASSIQRGIGYEQYFGPGTRLTVT.

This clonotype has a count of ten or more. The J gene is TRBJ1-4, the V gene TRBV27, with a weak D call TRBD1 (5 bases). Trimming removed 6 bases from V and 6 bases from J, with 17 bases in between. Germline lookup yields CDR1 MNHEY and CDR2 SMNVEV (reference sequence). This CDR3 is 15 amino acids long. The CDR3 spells CASSKPGVKDEKLFF. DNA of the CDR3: TGTGCCAGCAGCAAACCGGGGGTAAAGGATGAAAAACTGTTTTTT.

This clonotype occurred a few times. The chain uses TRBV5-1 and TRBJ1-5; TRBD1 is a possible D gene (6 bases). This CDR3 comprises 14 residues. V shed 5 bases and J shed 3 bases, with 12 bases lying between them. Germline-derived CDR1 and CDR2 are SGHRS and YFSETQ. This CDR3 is CASSQGFPNQPQHF. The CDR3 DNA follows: TGCGCCAGCAGTCAGGGGTTCCCCAATCAGCCCCAGCATTTT.

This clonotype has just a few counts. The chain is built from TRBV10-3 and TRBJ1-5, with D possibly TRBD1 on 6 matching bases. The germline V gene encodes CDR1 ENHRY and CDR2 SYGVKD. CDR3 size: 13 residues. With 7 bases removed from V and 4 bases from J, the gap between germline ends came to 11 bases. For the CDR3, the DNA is TGTGCCATCAAGCCAGGGGAAAATCAGCCCCAGCATTTT. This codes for CAIKPGENQPQHF.

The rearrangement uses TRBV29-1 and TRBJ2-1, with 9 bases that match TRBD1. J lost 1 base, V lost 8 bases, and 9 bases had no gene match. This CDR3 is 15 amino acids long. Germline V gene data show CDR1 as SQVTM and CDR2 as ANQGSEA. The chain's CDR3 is CSFLGQGGSYNEQFF. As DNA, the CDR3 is TGCAGCTTCCTGGGACAGGGTGGGTCCTACAATGAGCAGTTCTTC.

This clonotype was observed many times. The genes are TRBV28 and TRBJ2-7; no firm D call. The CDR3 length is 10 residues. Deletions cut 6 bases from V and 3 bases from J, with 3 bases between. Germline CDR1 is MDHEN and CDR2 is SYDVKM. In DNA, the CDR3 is TGTGCCAGCAGCCACTACGAGCAGTACTTC. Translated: CASSHYEQYF.